The TCR beta chain under discussion was sequenced for a study of blood T cell repertoires in COVID-19. Data came from immunoSEQ multiplex PCR; TCRdb stores just in-frame clones and leaves some out. The sample shows about 280,000 clones, roughly 85% of them seen only once. CDR1 and CDR2 from the germline V gene are SGHRS and YFSETQ. The CDR3 has 15 residues. Trimming took 0 bases from V and 2 from J, leaving 11 bases between them. Residents of about two dozen US areas, aged roughly 18 to 95 years, made up the participants. The receptor's source is a woman between 45 and 60 years old who had recovered from COVID-19. What was sequenced was PBMCs or T cells enriched from blood (not recorded which). The V call is TRBV5-1, the J call TRBJ1-1; D gene ambiguous. The CDR3 is CASSLAPDINTEAFF. The CDR3 DNA reads TGCGCCAGCAGCTTGGCCCCAGACATAAACACTGAAGCTTTCTTT. Looking up the rest from reference TRBV5-1 and TRBJ1-1 gives the full variable domain: KAGVTQTPRYLIKTRGQQVTLSCSPISGHRSVSWYQQTPGQGLQFLFEYFSETQRNKGNFPGRFSGRQFSNSRSEMNVSTLELGDSALYLCASSLAPDINTEAFFGQGTRLTVV.